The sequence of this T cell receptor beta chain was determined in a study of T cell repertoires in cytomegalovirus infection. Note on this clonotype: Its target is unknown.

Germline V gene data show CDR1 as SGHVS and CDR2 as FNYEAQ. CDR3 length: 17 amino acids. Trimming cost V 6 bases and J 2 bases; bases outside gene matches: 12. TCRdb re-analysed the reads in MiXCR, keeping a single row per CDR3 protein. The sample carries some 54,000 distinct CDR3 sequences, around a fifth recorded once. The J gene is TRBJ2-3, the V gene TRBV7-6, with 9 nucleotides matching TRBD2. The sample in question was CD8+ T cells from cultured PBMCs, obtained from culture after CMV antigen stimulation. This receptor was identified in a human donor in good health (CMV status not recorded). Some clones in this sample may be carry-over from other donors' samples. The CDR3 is CASSYMRAGGITDTQYF. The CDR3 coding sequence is TGTGCCAGCAGTTACATGAGAGCGGGGGGCATCACAGATACGCAGTATTTT.